Shown below are 10 T cell receptor beta chains from a single sample sequenced in a study of CD8+ T cells in alopecia areata. cDNA prepared by RNA extraction and subsequent reverse transcription served as the template for sequencing. Assay used: immunoSEQ multiplex PCR; TCRdb lists only in-frame clones, some missing. This table holds some 100,000 clones, 44% found once. Treatment defined: oral pan-JAK inhibitor, 5-10 mg twice daily. This specimen was CD8+ T cells sorted from blood, taken at week 24, from a patient treated with tofacitinib. The source of these receptors is a human donor with alopecia areata.

The rearrangement links TRBV4-1 to TRBJ2-7; D is ambiguous. The germline V gene has CDR1 MGHRA and CDR2 YSYEKL. Trimming stripped 4 bases from V and 4 bases from J, with 14 bases between. The CDR3 totals 14 residues. The CDR3, as DNA: TGCGCCAGCAGCCTACGCGGCGCGGAGTACGAGCAGTACTTC. It encodes CASSLRGAEYEQYF.

This clone is termed medium-sized (0.01 to 0.1%). The chain recombines TRBV29-1 with TRBJ1-4, with D hard to call. Germline loops: CDR1 SQVTM, CDR2 ANQGSEA. The CDR3 runs 9 residues. Between the trimmed V and J ends, which lost 5 bases and 6 bases, there was a span of 1 base. The CDR3 loop reads CSVYEKLFF. CDR3 sequence (DNA): TGCAGCGTTTATGAAAAACTGTTTTTT.

The chain links TRBV7-2 to TRBJ2-7; TRBD2 agrees at 7 bases. Germline V gene lookup returns CDR1 SGHTA and CDR2 FQGNSA. V was clipped by 1 base and J by 3 bases; unmatched bases: 6. This CDR3 is 15 amino acids long. CDR3 in amino acids: CASSLGVGGYYEQYF. CDR3 nucleotides: TGTGCCAGCAGCTTAGGGGTCGGGGGGTACTACGAGCAGTACTTC.

V is TRBV27 and J is TRBJ1-1, with D possibly TRBD1 on 6 matching bases. Trimming left V 7 bases short and J 1 base short, with 13 bases between. CDR1 and CDR2 (germline): MNHEY, SMNVEV (reference sequence). This CDR3 contains 14 residues. The CDR3 coding sequence is TGTGCCAGCACTTACGGGGGGCCGAACACTGAAGCTTTCTTT. Protein: CASTYGGPNTEAFF.

The V call is TRBV6-1, the J call TRBJ2-1; 7 positions match TRBD2. J lost 5 bases, V lost 2 bases, and 9 bases had no gene match. Looked up from germline, CDR1 is MNHNS and CDR2 is SASEGT. The CDR3 totals 16 residues. The CDR3 loop is CASSEYWREIHNEQFF. The CDR3 DNA sequence: TGTGCCAGCAGTGAATACTGGCGGGAGATCCACAATGAGCAGTTCTTC.

The genes are TRBV9 and TRBJ2-5; 7 bases fit TRBD1. This CDR3 region has 12 residues. Unmatched junction bases numbered 3, after V lost 10 bases and J lost 0 bases. Per the germline V gene, CDR1 is SGDLS and CDR2 is YYNGEE. Here the CDR3 reads CASRGYQETQYF. CDR3 bases: TGTGCCTCCAGGGGGTACCAAGAGACCCAGTACTTC.

Turning to this clone: This likely came from a read error, as a far larger clone is one base away. The same CDR3 arises from other DNA sequences in this sample as well. The chain is built from TRBV7-9 and TRBJ2-7, with 8 nucleotides matching TRBD1. Germline trimming cut 5 bases from V and 5 bases from J; bases unmatched to any gene: 8. Germline V lookup: CDR1 SEHNR, CDR2 FQNEAQ (reference sequence). This CDR3 is built from 14 residues. The CDR3 sequence: CASSPSQGADEQYF. The CDR3 nucleotides read TGTGCCAGCAGCCCTAGTCAGGGGGCCGACGAGCAGTACTTC.

This clone was recorded a few times. The chain couples TRBV19 to TRBJ1-1; D might be TRBD1 (5 bases). Germline V lookup: CDR1 LNHDA, CDR2 SQIVND (reference sequence). The CDR3 sequence is 17 residues long. V was trimmed by 5 bases and J by 1 base, leaving 20 bases between them. This CDR3 reads CASSWDDGPVENTEAFF. CDR3 nucleotides: TGTGCCAGTAGTTGGGACGACGGCCCTGTGGAGAACACTGAAGCTTTCTTT.

This clone appeared a few times. The chain couples TRBV30 to TRBJ2-1, with D hard to call. This CDR3 region has 13 residues. Per germline, CDR1 GTSNPN and CDR2 SVGIG (reference sequence). Trimming removed 0 bases from V and 3 bases from J, with 6 bases in between. The CDR3 here is CAWSVTGYNEQFF. In nucleotides, the CDR3 is TGTGCCTGGAGTGTAACCGGCTACAATGAGCAGTTCTTC.

This chain links TRBV4-1 with TRBJ2-1, with D tentatively TRBD2 (8 bases). Germline V lookup: CDR1 MGHRA, CDR2 YSYEKL. V lost 4 bases and J lost 3, with 25 bases in between. This CDR3 comprises 19 residues. CDR3 sequence (DNA): TGCGCCAGCAGCCCTTGGCGGGGGACTAGGGGGCCGGGCTACAATGAGCAGTTCTTC. Translation gives CASSPWRGTRGPGYNEQFF.